Below, 9 T cell receptor beta chains from the same sample are listed, as sequenced in a study of T-cell reconstitution after alpha-beta-depleted transplantation in children. Unique molecular identifiers were incorporated into the prepared TCRbeta library. TCRdb re-analysed the PCR reads in MiXCR, keeping a single row per CDR3 protein. The sample includes approximately 500,000 distinct CDR3 sequences, roughly 27% of them seen just once. This specimen was PBMCs, taken before TCRalphabeta/CD19-depleted stem cell transplant. The receptor set was obtained from a boy younger than two with Wiskott-Aldrich syndrome, due to receive a stem cell transplant.

The V gene is TRBV5-1, the J gene TRBJ1-1; the match to TRBD1 covers 9 bases. Germline CDR1 SGHRS, CDR2 YFSETQ. CDR3 length: 15 amino acids. J gave up 1 base and V 4 bases, and 5 bases lay outside the gene matches. The CDR3 protein is CASSIQGAGNTEAFF. The DNA for the CDR3 is TGCGCCAGCAGCATACAGGGGGCGGGGAACACTGAAGCTTTCTTT.

The rearrangement uses TRBV29-1 and TRBJ1-1; no definite D call. From germline, CDR1 is SQVTM and CDR2 ANQGSEA. The CDR3 is made up of 17 amino acids. Trimming left V 1 base short and J 4 bases short, with 22 bases between. The CDR3 coding sequence is TGCAGCGTTGAAGGTTCCAGTCAAGGGCACTTCGTCACTGAAGCTTTCTTT. It encodes CSVEGSSQGHFVTEAFF.

This clonotype has more than one count but fewer than ten. The chain employs TRBV28 and TRBJ1-5; D ambiguous. The germline V gene has CDR1 MDHEN and CDR2 SYDVKM. The CDR3 is 14 residues long. V was clipped by 7 bases and J by 11 bases, with 21 bases between them. This CDR3 is CASTPRWVPKTQHF. As DNA, the CDR3 is TGTGCCAGCACCCCGAGATGGGTTCCTAAGACCCAGCATTTT.

Only a few counts were recorded for this clonotype. V usage is TRBV7-2 and J usage is TRBJ2-2; TRBD1 aligns across 8 bases. Germline V gives CDR1 SGHTA, CDR2 FQGNSA. J lost 4 bases, V lost 6 bases, and 13 bases had no gene match. This CDR3 comprises 17 residues. CDR3 nucleotide sequence: TGTGCCAGCAGTTTGAATCGACAGGGGCGGAGCACCGGGGAGCTGTTTTTT. Translating it yields CASSLNRQGRSTGELFF.

Remarks on this clonotype: Mismatch with germline at one junction end may stem from a read error. The chain recombines TRBV11-2 with TRBJ1-4; D ambiguous. From germline, CDR1 is SGHAT and CDR2 FQNNGV. The CDR3 runs to 18 residues. CDR3 loop: CASSLTIRTYRANQKLFF. The CDR3 nucleotides read TGTGCCAGCAGCTTAACTATACGGACCTATAGGGCTAATCAAAAACTGTTTTTT.

This clonotype was seen more than once but under ten times. V is TRBV2 and J is TRBJ2-7, with a weak D call TRBD1 (5 bases). The CDR3 is 12 amino acids. Between the trimmed V and J ends, which lost 3 bases and 2 bases, there was a span of 5 bases. Germline V gene data show CDR1 as SNHLY and CDR2 as FYNNEI. In nucleotides, the CDR3 is TGTGCCAGCAGTGACAGGGCCTACGAGCAGTACTTC. The encoded protein is CASSDRAYEQYF.

There are a few counts of this clonotype. This chain links TRBV5-1 with TRBJ2-1, with 7 bases that match TRBD2. Germline CDR1 is SGHRS and CDR2 is YFSETQ. The CDR3 is 14 amino acids. After removal of 2 bases from V and 3 bases from J, the junction contained 2 bases not matched to a gene. The CDR3 sequence: CASSFREGYNEQFF. The CDR3 region has the DNA TGCGCCAGCAGCTTCAGGGAGGGCTACAATGAGCAGTTCTTC. The full variable domain, rest sourced from reference TRBV5-1 and TRBJ2-1, is KAGVTQTPRYLIKTRGQQVTLSCSPISGHRSVSWYQQTPGQGLQFLFEYFSETQRNKGNFPGRFSGRQFSNSRSEMNVSTLELGDSALYLCASSFREGYNEQFFGPGTRLTVL.

This clonotype was seen only a few times. The rearrangement uses TRBV4-1 and TRBJ2-2; D is ambiguous. This CDR3 has 14 residues. The V end was cut by 0 bases, the J end by 9 bases, with 11 bases between. From germline, CDR1 is MGHRA and CDR2 YSYEKL. CDR3 sequence (DNA): TGCGCCAGCAGCCAAGACGTAGCCTTTAGGGAGCTGTTTTTT. Translation gives CASSQDVAFRELFF.

V usage is TRBV10-3 and J usage is TRBJ1-1; perhaps TRBD1 as D (5 bases). Trimming left V 3 bases short and J 4 bases short, with 12 bases between. The germline CDR1 and CDR2 sequences are ENHRY and SYGVKD. The CDR3 totals 14 residues. The CDR3 protein is CAISELEGTTEAFF. The CDR3 bases are TGTGCCATCAGTGAATTGGAAGGGACCACTGAAGCTTTCTTT.